This is a list of T cell receptor beta chains from one sample in a study of blood T cell repertoires in COVID-19. The repertoire was sequenced with immunoSEQ multiplex PCR; TCRdb's copy has only in-frame clones and lacks some. The sample shows roughly 230,000 clones, over 90% of them seen only once. Sequencing input: peripheral blood. The receptors were sampled from a man aged 25-45 years with COVID-19, enrolled during active disease. Each CDR3 is given with its conserved first and last residue. The order of the fields is V gene, clone size, D gene, J gene, CDR3 DNA, CDR3 protein. The D gene is left open where the match is weak. The listing skips clone size in some rows; elsewhere it reads once, few, many or a size class.

>TRBV2|-|TRBD1|TRBJ2-5
TGTGCCAGCAGTGATAGGGACAGGGCTGAGACCCAGTACTTC
CASSDRDRAETQYF
>TRBV9|-|TRBD1|TRBJ1-4
TGTGCCAGCAGCGTAGCCCCCTGGACAGGGGGAGAGGAAAAACTGTTTTTT
CASSVAPWTGGEEKLFF
>TRBV18|-|TRBD1|TRBJ2-2
TGTGCCAGCTCACCAGAATTGCCGGACAGGGGCACCGGGGAGCTGTTTTTT
CASSPELPDRGTGELFF
>TRBV11-2|-|-|TRBJ2-7
TGTGCCAGCAGCCCCGACAGAAGGTCTGGCGAGCAGTACTTC
CASSPDRRSGEQYF
>TRBV3-1/TRBV3-2|-|-|TRBJ1-1
TGTGCCAGCAGCATGTTCGACAGGAACACTGAAGCTTTCTTT
CASSMFDRNTEAFF
>TRBV11-2|-|TRBD2|TRBJ2-7
TGTGCCAGCAGCTTAGCGGGGGGAGTTTACGAGCAGTACTTC
CASSLAGGVYEQYF
>TRBV3-1/TRBV3-2|-|TRBD2|TRBJ2-1
TGTGCCAGCACCTCTAGCGGGGGGGCAGGAGAGCAGTTCTTC
CASTSSGGAGEQFF
>TRBV7-9|-|TRBD2|TRBJ2-7
TGTGCCAGCAGCCCCCCGGGACTAGCGGGGTACGAGCAGTACTTC
CASSPPGLAGYEQYF
>TRBV5-1|-|TRBD2|TRBJ2-5
TGCGCCAGCAGCTCCGTCGGGGGGGTCGGAGTGGAGACCCAGTACTTC
CASSSVGGVGVETQYF
>TRBV18|-|TRBD1|TRBJ1-5
TGTGCCAGCTCACTACAGGGGGGGTCCAATCAGCCCCAGCATTTT
CASSLQGGSNQPQHF
>TRBV7-6|-|TRBD2|TRBJ2-4
TGTGCCAGCAGCCCCGAAGCGGGGGCCGCCAAAAACATTCAGTACTTC
CASSPEAGAAKNIQYF
>TRBV19|-|-|TRBJ2-3
TGTGCCAGTAGTACATGGCCTCCTGGCACAGATACGCAGTATTTT
CASSTWPPGTDTQYF
>TRBV7-3|-|-|TRBJ2-2
TGTGCCAGCAGCTCGACAGCATACGGAGCCGGGGAGCTGTTTTTT
CASSSTAYGAGELFF
>TRBV19|-|TRBD2|TRBJ2-2
TGTGCCAGTAGTACCTCGGGGGGGTGGACCGGGGAGCTGTTTTTT
CASSTSGGWTGELFF
>TRBV19|-|TRBD1|TRBJ1-4
TGTGCCACAATCCCCGGGACAGGAAGGGGTAATGAAAAACTGTTTTTT
CATIPGTGRGNEKLFF
>TRBV25-1|-|-|TRBJ1-4
TGTGCCAGCAGTGATGGGCAGGGGTTTGAAAAACTGTTTTTT
CASSDGQGFEKLFF
>TRBV3-1/TRBV3-2|once|TRBD2|TRBJ2-5
TGTGCCAGCCTCCGACGGGAGGCTCAAGAGACCCAGTACTTC
CASLRREAQETQYF
>TRBV6-1|-|-|TRBJ2-5
TGTGCCAGCAGTGACCGGGGAATGGAGACCCAGTACTTC
CASSDRGMETQYF